The 18 T cell receptor beta chains below were found in one sample sequenced in a study of control samples from healthy donors and cancer patients. Measured with immunoSEQ multiplex PCR; TCRdb has only the in-frame clones, and not every one. The repertoire has roughly 450,000 clones, roughly 90% of them found once; the top ten carry around 6.5%. The specimen sequenced was PBMCs. Every receptor here comes from a man in his forties with head and neck cancer.

The J gene is TRBJ1-5, the V gene TRBV5-1; possibly TRBD1 for D (6 bases). The germline gives CDR1 SGHRS, CDR2 YFSETQ. V was shortened by 3 bases and J by 6 bases, with 13 bases between the two germline ends. The CDR3 contains 14 residues. CDR3 DNA sequence: TGCGCCAGCAGCTCAGGGGCTACGGGTCAGCCCCAGCATTTT. Translating it yields CASSSGATGQPQHF.

This sequence joins TRBV6-4 and TRBJ2-1; 11 bases agree with TRBD2. Looked up from germline, CDR1 is MRHNA and CDR2 is SNTAGT. With 0 bases clipped from V and 9 bases from J, the junction kept 10 bases outside the gene matches. This CDR3 spans 17 amino acids. The CDR3 DNA follows: TGTGCCAGCAGTGACTCCGTAATAGCGGGGGGGTCGGCTGAGCAGTTCTTC. Translating gives CASSDSVIAGGSAEQFF.

This clone appeared a single time. V is TRBV5-6 and J is TRBJ2-7, with D uncertain. The CDR3 is 14 amino acids. V lost 1 base and J 0 bases, leaving 8 bases between the germline ends. CDR1 is SGHDT and CDR2 is YYEEEE in the germline V gene. The CDR3 DNA reads as TGTGCCAGCAGCTTGAGTCCAGCCTCCTACGAGCAGTACTTC. This sequence encodes CASSLSPASYEQYF.

This clone was observed once. The same CDR3 arises from other DNA sequences in this sample as well. The J gene is TRBJ1-5, the V gene TRBV28; D gene unclear. The CDR3 extends over 12 amino acids. Trimming cost V 3 bases and J 4 bases, with 4 bases left between them. In germline, CDR1 is MDHEN, CDR2 SYDVKM. CDR3 protein: CASSLGNQPQHF. The CDR3 DNA reads TGTGCCAGCAGTTTGGGTAATCAGCCCCAGCATTTT.

The rearrangement uses TRBV7-2 and TRBJ1-4; D remains ambiguous. Germline V lookup: CDR1 SGHTA, CDR2 FQGNSA. The CDR3 is 15 residues long. The V gene lost 3 bases and the J gene lost 7 bases, with 15 bases spanning the gap. CDR3: CASSLAASTREKLFF. CDR3 nucleotides: TGTGCCAGCAGCTTGGCGGCGTCAACTCGTGAAAAACTGTTTTTT. The full variable domain, with the rest looked up from reference TRBV7-2 and TRBJ1-4, is GAGVSQSPSNKVTEKGKDVELRCDPISGHTALYWYRQSLGQGLEFLIYFQGNSAPDKSGLPSDRFSAERTGGSVSTLTIQRTQQEDSAVYLCASSLAASTREKLFFGSGTQLSVL.

This chain uses TRBV5-6 with TRBJ1-2; TRBD1 is a possible D gene (6 bases). Germline V CDR1 and CDR2: SGHDT, YYEEEE. With 1 base removed from V and 6 bases from J, the gap between germline ends came to 10 bases. The CDR3 length is 13 residues. CDR3 loop: CASSLRGGNGYTF. The CDR3 DNA sequence: TGTGCCAGCAGCTTGAGGGGGGGCAATGGCTACACCTTC.

The gene calls are TRBV7-8 and TRBJ2-2, with 11 nucleotides matching TRBD1. This CDR3 is built from 19 residues. The V gene end was trimmed by 4 bases and the J gene end by 1 base; junction bases not matched to a gene: 11. Germline V gives CDR1 SGHVS, CDR2 FQNEAQ. The CDR3 nucleotides read TGTGCCAGCAGCTCGGACAGGGGGCTATTCGAACGGAACACCGGGGAGCTGTTTTTT. This sequence encodes CASSSDRGLFERNTGELFF.

The rearrangement uses TRBV2 and TRBJ1-4; TRBD1 agrees at 8 bases. In germline, CDR1 is SNHLY, CDR2 FYNNEI. The CDR3 loop spans 16 amino acids. The V gene end was trimmed by 6 bases and the J gene end by 6 bases; junction bases not matched to a gene: 12. The CDR3: CASRGFRGQLDEKLFF. In DNA, the CDR3 is TGTGCCAGCAGGGGGTTCAGGGGGCAACTGGATGAAAAACTGTTTTTT.

This clone was seen only once. The V gene is TRBV15, the J gene TRBJ1-3; D might be TRBD1 (6 bases). V lost 1 base and J 0 bases, leaving 10 bases between the germline ends. There are 16 residues in the CDR3. The germline V gene encodes CDR1 LNHNV and CDR2 YYDKDF (reference sequence). CDR3 coding DNA: TGTGCCACCAGCAGAGGACAGGCGCCCTCTGGAAACACCATATATTTT. Amino acids: CATSRGQAPSGNTIYF.

V gene TRBV27 combines with J gene TRBJ1-6, with D possibly matching TRBD1 (6 bases). Germline values: CDR1 MNHEY, CDR2 SMNVEV (reference sequence). The CDR3 runs to 14 residues. Trimming took off 7 bases at V and 7 bases at J, with 14 bases between the two ends. The CDR3 sequence is CASTRQEPNSPLHF. CDR3 bases: TGTGCCAGCACTCGACAGGAGCCGAATTCACCCCTCCACTTT.

The chain is built from TRBV4-1 and TRBJ2-1, with D tentatively TRBD1 (5 bases). CDR3 size: 14 residues. V was cut by 3 bases and J by 5 bases, with 11 bases left in between. Germline V CDR1 and CDR2: MGHRA, YSYEKL. The CDR3 is CASSHGQGNNEQFF. The CDR3 DNA reads TGCGCCAGCAGCCATGGCCAGGGTAACAATGAGCAGTTCTTC.

V gene TRBV4-3 combines with J gene TRBJ2-4, with D perhaps TRBD1 (5 bases). The CDR3 is made up of 13 amino acids. V was shortened by 2 bases and J by 14 bases, with 16 bases between the two germline ends. Germline CDR1 reads LGHNA; CDR2 reads YSLEER. The CDR3 region has the DNA TGCGCCAGCAGCCAATCTGCAGCAGGGCCAAAGTACTTC. Amino acids: CASSQSAAGPKYF.

The J gene is TRBJ1-1, the V gene TRBV6-5; TRBD1 matches 7 bases. The CDR3 extends over 15 amino acids. Germline CDR1 is MNHEY and CDR2 is SVGAGI. V gave up 6 bases and J gave up 0 bases; unmatched junction bases: 7. CDR3 sequence: CASSGQVPLNTEAFF. DNA for the CDR3: TGTGCCAGCAGCGGACAGGTACCCCTGAACACTGAAGCTTTCTTT.

This chain links TRBV10-3 with TRBJ2-3; 8 bases are a match to TRBD1. Germline V lookup: CDR1 ENHRY, CDR2 SYGVKD. Trimming cost V 6 bases and J 2 bases; bases outside gene matches: 7. The CDR3 is 15 residues long. CDR3 in DNA: TGTGCCATCAGCCCGACAGGGGAACCCACAGATACGCAGTATTTT. It is translated as CAISPTGEPTDTQYF.

The rearrangement links TRBV28 to TRBJ1-1; maybe TRBD1 (5 bases). V was clipped by 8 bases and J by 3 bases, with 16 bases between them. This CDR3 is 14 amino acids long. Germline V gene lookup returns CDR1 MDHEN and CDR2 SYDVKM. The CDR3 DNA sequence: TGTGCCAGCGGCCCAGGGCGATTGGACACTGAAGCTTTCTTT. Protein: CASGPGRLDTEAFF.

The CDR3, as DNA: TGTGCCAGCAGCCTTAAACCGGGACAGGGTGAGGGGGCCTATGGCTACACCTTC. It is translated as CASSLKPGQGEGAYGYTF. The rearrangement links TRBV4-2 to TRBJ1-2; 9 nucleotides agree with TRBD1. Trimming took 4 bases from V and 4 from J; bases not matched to a gene: 16. The CDR3 loop spans 18 amino acids. Germline V CDR1 and CDR2: LGHNA, YNFKEQ.

The chain combines TRBV6-6 with TRBJ2-7; 10 nucleotides match TRBD2. V lost 6 bases and J lost 1; bases outside the gene matches: 6. Germline CDR1 and CDR2: MNHNY and SVGAGI (reference sequence). This CDR3 spans 15 amino acids. In DNA, the CDR3 is TGTGCCAGCAGCAGAAGCGGGGGGGCTTCCTACGAGCAGTACTTC. Translating it yields CASSRSGGASYEQYF.

V is TRBV3-1 (or the pseudogene TRBV3-2) and J is TRBJ1-1; D gene ambiguous. The CDR3 spans 13 residues. Trimming stripped 5 bases from V and 1 base from J, with 8 bases between. CDR1 is LGHDT, CDR2 YNNKEL, per germline (reference sequence). The CDR3 DNA sequence: TGTGCCAGCAGCGAAGTCAGGAACACTGAAGCTTTCTTT. It specifies CASSEVRNTEAFF.